This T cell receptor (beta chain) came from a study of T cell responses to AZD1222 COVID-19 vaccine (dated by TCRdb to 2020 to 2023). At the level of the whole study: A total of more than 230 trial participants underwent TCR sequencing, of whom around 200 received two doses of AZD1222 and 26 received two doses of the MenACWY control vaccine. Enrollment into the trials was organized by age into subgroups of 18-55, 56-69 and 70-plus years, and those subgroups contained roughly 150, 30 and 60 TCR-sequenced participants, respectively.

The CDR3 regions of human TCRbeta chains were subjected to immunosequencing. The original pipeline was this. TCRs in the repertoires were matched against a reference library of SARS-CoV-2-specific TCRs that had been generated with the MIRA antigen-specificity platform. Breadth was defined as the fraction of unique TCRs that were SARS-CoV-2-associated, and depth was defined as the fraction of total T cells that were SARS-CoV-2-associated. Using the MIRA data, each spike-specific TCR was assigned both to the spike region to which the TCR was reactive and to a CD4 or CD8 class. Log10-transformed breadth and depth values were compared by one-way ANOVA with Sidak's multiple comparisons tests. TCRdb's version of the immuneACCESS table is confined to in-frame rearrangements and falls short of the full clone set. An unresolved V gene accounts for under half of the shortfall where checked; the remainder is of unknown origin. V, J and clone size reflect that table, while D and trimming were determined from the DNA. The sample table contains about 35,000 clones; only one count was recorded for approximately 90% of them. Together, the top ten hold 11% of the sample.

Study-wide conclusions, independent of this receptor: Vaccine-associated CD4 TCRs spanned the whole spike protein, with dominant responses in regions 160-218 and 743-854. Conclusions about previously exposed vaccinees were limited because only six or seven AZD1222 recipients were SARS-CoV-2 seropositive at baseline. The 56-69-year group was small, and its depth increase did not reach significance, likely because of low power. Epitopes outside the regions mutated in the B.1.351 and B.1.1.7 variants were reportedly recognized by nearly half of the unique spike-specific TCRs. Because no samples from the day 14 peak response were available, repertoires could be characterized only after the peak T cell response. After two AZD1222 doses, spike-specific TCR breadth and depth were significantly higher than at day 0 and than in MenACWY recipients. Most participants were white British and females outnumbered males, and the authors suggested that clonal diversity may have been underestimated.

Details on this clone: There is no known antigen for this receptor. Per-base qualities were not stored, and no clone one base away is much larger.

The time point label, read with the paper, signifies: about 28 days (+/-7) after the second vaccine dose. Because spike-specific TCR depth and breadth did not differ between the two schedules, AZD1222 recipients who got a second dose at roughly 4 weeks were pooled with those who got a second dose at roughly 12 weeks. Vaccinee samples were obtained from the UK trials COV001 and COV002, which included a single-blind randomized controlled phase 2/3 trial of AZD1222 (ChAdOx1 nCoV-19) in healthy adults. For TCRbeta chain sequencing, PBMC samples were collected from trial participants at day 0 and at day 28 after the second dose. Based on the germline V gene, the CDR1 and CDR2 sequences are MNHEY and SVGAGI. V is reduced by 1 base and J by 2 bases, leaving a spacing of 12 bases between them. Including the terminal cysteine and phenylalanine, the CDR3 comprises 16 residues. Only CDR3 DNA is held: 48 bases, read in frame from base 1.

The rearrangement joined TRBV6-5 to TRBJ1-3, with an unclear D gene assignment. The sequence was obtained from an adult who received the AZD1222 COVID-19 vaccine. The input for sequencing was peripheral blood, taken 28 days after the second AZD1222 dose. CDR3 region: CASSYFSPGPGNTIYF. The DNA sequence is TGTGCCAGCAGTTACTTTTCTCCAGGCCCTGGAAACACCATATATTTT.